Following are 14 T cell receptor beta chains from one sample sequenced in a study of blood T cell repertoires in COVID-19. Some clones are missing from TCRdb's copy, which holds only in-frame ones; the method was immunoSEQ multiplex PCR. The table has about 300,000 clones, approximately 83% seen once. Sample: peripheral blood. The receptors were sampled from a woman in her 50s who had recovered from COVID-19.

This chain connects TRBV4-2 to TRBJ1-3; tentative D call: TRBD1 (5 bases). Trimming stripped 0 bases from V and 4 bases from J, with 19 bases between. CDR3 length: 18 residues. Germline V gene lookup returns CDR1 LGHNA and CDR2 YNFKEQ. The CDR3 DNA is TGTGCCAGCAGCCAAGATAGGGGTCGAATCGCTCCCGGAAACACCATATATTTT. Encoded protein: CASSQDRGRIAPGNTIYF.

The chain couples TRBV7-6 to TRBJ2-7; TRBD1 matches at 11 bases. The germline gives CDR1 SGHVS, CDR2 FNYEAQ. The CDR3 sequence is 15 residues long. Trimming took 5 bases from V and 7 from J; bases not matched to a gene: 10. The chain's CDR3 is CASSLGGQGAGEQYF. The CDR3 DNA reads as TGTGCCAGCAGCCTAGGTGGACAGGGGGCGGGTGAGCAGTACTTC. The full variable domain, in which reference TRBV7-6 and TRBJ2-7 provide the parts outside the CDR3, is GAGVSQSPRYKVTKRGQDVALRCDPISGHVSLYWYRQALGQGPEFLTYFNYEAQQDKSGLPNDRFSAERPEGSISTLTIQRTEQRDSAMYRCASSLGGQGAGEQYFGPGTRLTVT.

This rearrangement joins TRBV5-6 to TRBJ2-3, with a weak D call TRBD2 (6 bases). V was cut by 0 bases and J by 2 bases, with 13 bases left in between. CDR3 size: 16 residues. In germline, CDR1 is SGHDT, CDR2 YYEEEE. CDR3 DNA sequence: TGTGCCAGCAGCTTGGCGGCGGGAACTCCCACAGATACGCAGTATTTT. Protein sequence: CASSLAAGTPTDTQYF.

CDR3 amino acids: CASSMTGVTDTQYF. The DNA for the CDR3 is TGTGCCAGTAGTATGACAGGGGTCACAGATACGCAGTATTTT. J is TRBJ2-3 and V is TRBV19, with TRBD1 identical over 8 bases. This CDR3 comprises 14 residues. The trim removed 3 bases at V and 2 bases at J, leaving 1 base unmatched. CDR1 LNHDA and CDR2 SQIVND come from the germline V gene (reference sequence).

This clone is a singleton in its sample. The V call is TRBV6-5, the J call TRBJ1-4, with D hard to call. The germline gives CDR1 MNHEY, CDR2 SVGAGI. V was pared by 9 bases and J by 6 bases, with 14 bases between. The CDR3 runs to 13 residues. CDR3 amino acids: CASKRRPDEKLFF. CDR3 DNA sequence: TGTGCCAGTAAGAGGCGTCCCGATGAAAAACTGTTTTTT.

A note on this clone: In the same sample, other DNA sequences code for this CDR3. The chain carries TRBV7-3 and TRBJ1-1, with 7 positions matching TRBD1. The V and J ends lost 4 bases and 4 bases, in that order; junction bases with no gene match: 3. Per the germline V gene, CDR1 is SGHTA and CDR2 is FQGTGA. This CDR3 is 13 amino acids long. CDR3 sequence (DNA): TGTGCCAGCAGCTCTCAGGGGGGCACTGAAGCTTTCTTT. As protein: CASSSQGGTEAFF.

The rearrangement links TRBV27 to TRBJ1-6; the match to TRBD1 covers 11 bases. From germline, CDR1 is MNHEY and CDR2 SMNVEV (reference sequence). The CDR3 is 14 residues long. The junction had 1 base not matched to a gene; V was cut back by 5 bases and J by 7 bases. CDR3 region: CASSRDRGNSPLHF. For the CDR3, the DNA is TGTGCCAGCAGTAGGGACAGGGGGAATTCACCCCTCCACTTT.

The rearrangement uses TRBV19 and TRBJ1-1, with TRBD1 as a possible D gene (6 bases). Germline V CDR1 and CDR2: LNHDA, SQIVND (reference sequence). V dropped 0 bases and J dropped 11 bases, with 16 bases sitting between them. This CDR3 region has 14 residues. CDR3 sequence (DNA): TGTGCCAGTAGTATAGATAAGGGGGGGAAAAAGGCTTTCTTT. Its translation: CASSIDKGGKKAFF.

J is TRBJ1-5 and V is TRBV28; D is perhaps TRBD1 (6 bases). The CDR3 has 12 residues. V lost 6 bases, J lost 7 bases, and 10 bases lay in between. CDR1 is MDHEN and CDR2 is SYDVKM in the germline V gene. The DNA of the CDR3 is TGTGCCAGCAGGGGGGCAGGCCAGCCCCAGCATTTT. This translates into CASRGAGQPQHF.

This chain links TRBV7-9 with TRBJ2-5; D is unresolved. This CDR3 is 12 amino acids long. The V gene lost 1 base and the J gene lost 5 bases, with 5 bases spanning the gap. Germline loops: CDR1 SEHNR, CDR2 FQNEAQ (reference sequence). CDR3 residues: CASSLVGETQYF. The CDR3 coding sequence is TGTGCCAGCAGCTTAGTCGGGGAGACCCAGTACTTC.

CDR3 coding DNA: TGTGCCAGCAGTCTAGGGACAGGGGGCCTCTACGAGCAGTACTTC. Translating it yields CASSLGTGGLYEQYF. The chain has TRBV28 and TRBJ2-7; 12 positions match TRBD1. This CDR3 has 15 residues. The junction had 5 bases not matched to a gene; V was cut back by 5 bases and J by 3 bases. Germline V CDR1 and CDR2: MDHEN, SYDVKM. Drawing the rest from reference TRBV28 and TRBJ2-7, the complete variable domain is DVKVTQSSRYLVKRTGEKVFLECVQDMDHENMFWYRQDPGLGLRLIYFSYDVKMKEKGDIPEGYSVSREKKERFSLILESASTNQTSMYLCASSLGTGGLYEQYFGPGTRLTVT.

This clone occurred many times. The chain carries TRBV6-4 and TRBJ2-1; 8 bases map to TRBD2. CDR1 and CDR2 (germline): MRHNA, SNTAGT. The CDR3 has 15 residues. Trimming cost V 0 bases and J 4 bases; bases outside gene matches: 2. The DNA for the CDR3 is TGTGCCAGCAGTGACTCTAGCGGGGAATACAATGAGCAGTTCTTC. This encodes CASSDSSGEYNEQFF.

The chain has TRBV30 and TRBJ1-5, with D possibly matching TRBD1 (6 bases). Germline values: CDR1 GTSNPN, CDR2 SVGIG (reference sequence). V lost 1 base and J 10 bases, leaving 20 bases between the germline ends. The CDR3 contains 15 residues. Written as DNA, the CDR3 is TGTGCCTGGAGTGGTCCCCTGGGCAGGGGCTTCCCCCAGCATTTT. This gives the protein CAWSGPLGRGFPQHF. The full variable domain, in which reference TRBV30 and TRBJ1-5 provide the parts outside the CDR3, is SQTIHQWPATLVQPVGSPLSLECTVEGTSNPNLYWYRQAAGRGLQLLFYSVGIGQISSEVPQNLSASRPQDRQFILSSKKLLLSDSGFYLCAWSGPLGRGFPQHFGDGTRLSIL.

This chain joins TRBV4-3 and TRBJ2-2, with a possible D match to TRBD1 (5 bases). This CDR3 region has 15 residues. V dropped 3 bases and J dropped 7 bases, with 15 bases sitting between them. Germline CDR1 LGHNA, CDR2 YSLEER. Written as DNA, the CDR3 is TGCGCCAGCAGCCAGGGTGGGGCCCCTAGCGGGGAGCTGTTTTTT. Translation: CASSQGGAPSGELFF.